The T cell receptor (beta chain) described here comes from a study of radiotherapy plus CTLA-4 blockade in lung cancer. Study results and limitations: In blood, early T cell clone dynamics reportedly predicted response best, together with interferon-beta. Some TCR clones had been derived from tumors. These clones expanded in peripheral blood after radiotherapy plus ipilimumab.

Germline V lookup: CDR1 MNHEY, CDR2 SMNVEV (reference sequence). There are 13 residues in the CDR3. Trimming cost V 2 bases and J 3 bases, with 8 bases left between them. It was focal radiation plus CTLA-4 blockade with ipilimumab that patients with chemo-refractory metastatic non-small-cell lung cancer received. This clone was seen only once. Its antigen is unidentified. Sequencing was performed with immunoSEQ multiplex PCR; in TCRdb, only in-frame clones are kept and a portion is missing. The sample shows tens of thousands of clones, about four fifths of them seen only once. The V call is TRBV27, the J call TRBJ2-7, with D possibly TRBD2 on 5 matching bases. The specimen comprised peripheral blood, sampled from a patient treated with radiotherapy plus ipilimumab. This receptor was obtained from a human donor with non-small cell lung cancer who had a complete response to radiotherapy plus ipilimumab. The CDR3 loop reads CASSLGGNYEQYF. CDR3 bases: TGTGCCAGCAGTTTAGGAGGTAACTACGAGCAGTACTTC.